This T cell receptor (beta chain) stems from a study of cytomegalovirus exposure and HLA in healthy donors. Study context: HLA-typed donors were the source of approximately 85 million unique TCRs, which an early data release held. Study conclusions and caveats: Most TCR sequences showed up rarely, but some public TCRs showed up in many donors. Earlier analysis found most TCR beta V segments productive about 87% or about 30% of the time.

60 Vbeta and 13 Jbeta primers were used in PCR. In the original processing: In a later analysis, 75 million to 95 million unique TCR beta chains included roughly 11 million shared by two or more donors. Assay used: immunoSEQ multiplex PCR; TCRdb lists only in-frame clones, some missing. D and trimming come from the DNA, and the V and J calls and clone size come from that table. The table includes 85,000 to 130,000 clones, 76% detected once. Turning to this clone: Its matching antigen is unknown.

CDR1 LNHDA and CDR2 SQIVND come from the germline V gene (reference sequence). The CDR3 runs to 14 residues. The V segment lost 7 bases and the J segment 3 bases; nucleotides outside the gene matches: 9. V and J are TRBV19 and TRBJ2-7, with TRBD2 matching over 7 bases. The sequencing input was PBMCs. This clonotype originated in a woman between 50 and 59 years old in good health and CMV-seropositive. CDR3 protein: CASNPGTKVYEQYF. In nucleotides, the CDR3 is TGTGCCAGTAACCCCGGGACTAAAGTCTACGAGCAGTACTTC.